This T cell receptor beta chain appears in the sequencing data of a study of graft-versus-host responses after intestinal transplantation. Study in general: Transplantation in recipients was multivisceral, liver-intestinal, or isolated intestinal. Every recipient underwent anti-thymocyte globulin induction, then tacrolimus and steroids for 2 to 3 years. General study results and limits: GvH clones occurred in recipient marrow; some first appeared in ileum or blood. Association was observed between peak circulating GvH clone levels and early post-transplant HvG declines.

Germline CDR1 is MNHEY and CDR2 is SMNVEV (reference sequence). This CDR3 has 14 amino acids. V shed 6 bases, J shed 0 bases, and the junction held 2 bases outside the gene matches. On this clone itself: Its target is not known.

Assay used: immunoSEQ multiplex PCR; TCRdb lists only in-frame clones, some missing. The sample holds 95,000 to 130,000 clones; just over 90% are singletons and the top ten take over 0.15%. The rearrangement joins TRBV27 to TRBJ1-3; TRBD1 aligns across 7 bases. The receptor's source is a human donor who received an intestinal transplant. Material: unstimulated CD4+ T cells sorted from spleen or lymph node cells, obtained before intestinal transplant. In nucleotides, the CDR3 is TGTGCCAGCAGGGAGGGGGCCTCTGGAAACACCATATATTTT. Amino acids: CASREGASGNTIYF.